The present entry profiles one T cell receptor (beta chain) with its context. As yet, its antigen is unknown. The sample holds other DNA sequences that translate to the same CDR3. The protocol was immunoSEQ multiplex PCR, while the TCRdb copy is restricted to in-frame clones and leaves out a portion. The repertoire has about 140,000 clones, over 90% of them found once; the top ten carry 3.5% to 4.5%. The data were obtained in a study of T cell responses to AZD1222 COVID-19 vaccine. Analysis merged second doses at about 4 or about 12 weeks. The CDR3 contains 11 residues. V gave up 5 bases and J gave up 11 bases; unmatched junction bases: 5. Germline V CDR1 and CDR2: MNHEY, SVGEGT. Findings and limits, study-wide: Clonal diversity was possibly underestimated, and the donors were mostly white British, with more females.

Sample: peripheral blood, taken 28 days after the second AZD1222 dose. The rearrangement joins TRBV6-2 or TRBV6-3 to TRBJ1-1; 7 bases are a match to TRBD1. The clonotype was recovered from an adult who received the AZD1222 COVID-19 vaccine. The CDR3 reads CASSLGTEAFF. The CDR3 region has the DNA TGTGCCAGCAGTCTCGGGACAGAGGCTTTCTTT.